The present TCR beta chain was sequenced within a study of blood T cell repertoires in COVID-19. About the study: Sample material is recorded as cDNA or gDNA derived from T cells, B-cell-depleted T cells, or PBMCs.

Sequenced by immunoSEQ multiplex PCR; TCRdb stores in-frame clones only, minus some. Found here are just over 250,000 clones, 88% of them singletons; the top ten hold approximately 10%. Seattle enrolled patients during active infection and tracked them longitudinally. V lost 4 bases to trimming and J lost 5 bases; unmatched junction nucleotides: 9. The CDR3 extends over 15 amino acids. Germline CDR1 is SGHRS and CDR2 is YFSETQ. The chain joins TRBV5-1 to TRBJ1-1; 9 nucleotides align to TRBD1. Material: peripheral blood. The receptor's source is a woman in her 70s with COVID-19, enrolled during active disease. This CDR3 is CASSGHLGTGTEAFF. The CDR3 DNA reads TGCGCCAGCAGCGGACATCTCGGGACAGGGACTGAAGCTTTCTTT.